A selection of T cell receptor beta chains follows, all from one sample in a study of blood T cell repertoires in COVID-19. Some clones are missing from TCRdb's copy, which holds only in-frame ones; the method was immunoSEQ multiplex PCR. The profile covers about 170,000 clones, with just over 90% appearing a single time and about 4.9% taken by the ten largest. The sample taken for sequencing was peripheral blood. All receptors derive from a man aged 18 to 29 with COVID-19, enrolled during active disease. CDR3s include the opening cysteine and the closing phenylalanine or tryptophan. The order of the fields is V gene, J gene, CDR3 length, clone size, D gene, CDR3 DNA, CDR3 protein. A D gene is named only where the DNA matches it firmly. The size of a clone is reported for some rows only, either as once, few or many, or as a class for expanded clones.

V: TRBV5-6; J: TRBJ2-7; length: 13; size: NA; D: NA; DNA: TGTGCCAGCACCCTGGGGGGGCTAAGCGAGCAGTACTTC; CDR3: CASTLGGLSEQYF
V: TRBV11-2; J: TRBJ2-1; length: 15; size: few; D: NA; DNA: TGTGCCAGCAGCCCCAGGACAGACAATTACAATGAGCAGTTCTTC; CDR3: CASSPRTDNYNEQFF
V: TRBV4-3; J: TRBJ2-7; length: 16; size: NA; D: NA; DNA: TGCGCCAGCAGCCAAGGGGGAACAGGGCGAGCCTACGAGCAGTACTTC; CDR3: CASSQGGTGRAYEQYF
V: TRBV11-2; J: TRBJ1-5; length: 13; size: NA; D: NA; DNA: TGTGCCAGCAACGAAGGGGTTAATCAGCCCCAGCATTTT; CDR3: CASNEGVNQPQHF
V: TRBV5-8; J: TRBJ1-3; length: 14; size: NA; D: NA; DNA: TGTGCCAGCAGCTTGGGCGTTAGTCGAAACACCATATATTTT; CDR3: CASSLGVSRNTIYF
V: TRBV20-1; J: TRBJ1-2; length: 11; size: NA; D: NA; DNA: TGCAGAGGCGCGGCTGACGGAGGCTACACCTTC; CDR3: CRGAADGGYTF
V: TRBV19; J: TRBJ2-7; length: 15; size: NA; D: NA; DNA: TGTGCCAGTAGTAGTAACCCCTTTGGAGGCGGCGAGCAGTACTTC; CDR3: CASSSNPFGGGEQYF
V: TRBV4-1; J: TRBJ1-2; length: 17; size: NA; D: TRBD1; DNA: TGCGCCAGCAGCCACAGCCCCGTTGACAGGGTAGATTATGGCTACACCTTC; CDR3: CASSHSPVDRVDYGYTF
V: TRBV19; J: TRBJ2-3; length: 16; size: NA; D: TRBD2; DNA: TGTGCCAGTAGCACTCCTATAGCGGGAGATGGGGATACGCAGTATTTT; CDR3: CASSTPIAGDGDTQYF
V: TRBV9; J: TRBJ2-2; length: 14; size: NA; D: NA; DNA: TGTGCCAGCACCCCAGGGGTTGGGTCCGGGGAGCTGTTTTTT; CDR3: CASTPGVGSGELFF
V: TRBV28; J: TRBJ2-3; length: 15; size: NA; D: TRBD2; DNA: TGTGCCAGCAGATTAGCGGGGAGGGGCACAGATACGCAGTATTTT; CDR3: CASRLAGRGTDTQYF
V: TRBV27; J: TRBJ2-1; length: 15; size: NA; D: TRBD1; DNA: TGTGCCAGCAACCCCCGGGACAGGGGCTACAATGAGCAGTTCTTC; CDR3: CASNPRDRGYNEQFF
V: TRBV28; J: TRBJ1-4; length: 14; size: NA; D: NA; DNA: TGTGCCAGCAGTTTGCGCAGGAAAAATGAAAAACTGTTTTTT; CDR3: CASSLRRKNEKLFF
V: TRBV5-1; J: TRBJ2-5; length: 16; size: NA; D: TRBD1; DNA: TGCGCCAGCAGGACAGGGAGCACCCCAGGGGGACAGACCCAGTACTTC; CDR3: CASRTGSTPGGQTQYF
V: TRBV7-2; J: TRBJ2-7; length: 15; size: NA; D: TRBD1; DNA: TGTGCCAGCAGCTTAAAACAGGGGGAACCCTACGAGCAGTACTTC; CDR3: CASSLKQGEPYEQYF
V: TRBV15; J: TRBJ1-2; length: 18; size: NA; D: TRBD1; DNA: TGTGCCACCAGCAGAGATGTAGAGAGGGACAGAGATTACTATGGCTACACCTTC; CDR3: CATSRDVERDRDYYGYTF
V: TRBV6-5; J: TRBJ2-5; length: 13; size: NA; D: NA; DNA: TGTGCCAGCAGTTATCGGGACCAAGAGACCCAGTACTTC; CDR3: CASSYRDQETQYF
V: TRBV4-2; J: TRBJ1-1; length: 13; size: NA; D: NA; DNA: TGTGCCAGCAGCCTCACAGGAAACACTGAAGCTTTCTTT; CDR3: CASSLTGNTEAFF
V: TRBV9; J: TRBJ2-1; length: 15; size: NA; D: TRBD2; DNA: TGTGCCAGCAGCGTAGGCTCGGGGGGATACAATGAGCAGTTCTTC; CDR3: CASSVGSGGYNEQFF
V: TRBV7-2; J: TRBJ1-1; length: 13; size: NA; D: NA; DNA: TGTGCCAGCAGGCCGACAGGCGGCACTGAAGCTTTCTTT; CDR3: CASRPTGGTEAFF
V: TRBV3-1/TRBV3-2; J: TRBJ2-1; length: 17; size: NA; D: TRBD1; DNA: TGTGCCAGCAGCCAAGATCAGAGGACAGGGCCCTACAATGAGCAGTTCTTC; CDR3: CASSQDQRTGPYNEQFF
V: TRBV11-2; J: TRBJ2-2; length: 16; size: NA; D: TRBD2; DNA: TGTGCCAGCAGCTTAGGCGGGAGGGCTGGAACCGGGGAGCTGTTTTTT; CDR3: CASSLGGRAGTGELFF
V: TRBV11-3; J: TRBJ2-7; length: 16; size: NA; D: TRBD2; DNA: TGTGCCAGCAGCTTAACCGGACTAGCGGGCTCCTACGAGCAGTACTTC; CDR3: CASSLTGLAGSYEQYF
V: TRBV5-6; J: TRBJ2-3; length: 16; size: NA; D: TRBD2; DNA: TGTGCCAGCAGCCCAGGACTAGCTCGGAGCACAGATACGCAGTATTTT; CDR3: CASSPGLARSTDTQYF
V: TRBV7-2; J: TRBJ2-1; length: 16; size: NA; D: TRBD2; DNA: TGTGCCAGCAGCTCGCCTAGCGGGAGATCTCCCCATGAGCAGTTCTTC; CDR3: CASSSPSGRSPHEQFF
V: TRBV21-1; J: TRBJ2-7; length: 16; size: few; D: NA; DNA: TGTGCCAGCAGCAAAGCGCCTCGGACAGATACATACGAGCAGTACTTC; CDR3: CASSKAPRTDTYEQYF
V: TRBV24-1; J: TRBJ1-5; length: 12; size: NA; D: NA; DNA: TGTGCCACCAGCAGGGGCAATCAGCCCCAGCATTTT; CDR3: CATSRGNQPQHF
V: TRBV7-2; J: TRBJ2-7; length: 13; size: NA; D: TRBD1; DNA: TGTGCCAGCAGCTCCAGGGGGCCATACGAGCAGTACTTC; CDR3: CASSSRGPYEQYF
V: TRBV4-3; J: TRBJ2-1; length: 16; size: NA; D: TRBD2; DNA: TGCGCCAGCAGCGAACTAGCGACGAGCTCCTACAATGAGCAGTTCTTC; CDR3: CASSELATSSYNEQFF
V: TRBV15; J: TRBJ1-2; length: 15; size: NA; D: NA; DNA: TGTGCCACCAGCAGAGATTATACAGGGTCGGATGGCTACACCTTC; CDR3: CATSRDYTGSDGYTF
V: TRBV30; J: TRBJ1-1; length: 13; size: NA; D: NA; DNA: TGTGCCTGGAGTACCGGACACGGAACTGAAGCTTTCTTT; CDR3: CAWSTGHGTEAFF
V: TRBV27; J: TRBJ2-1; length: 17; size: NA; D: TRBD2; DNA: TGTGCCAGCAGTTTATCTGCCGGGACTAGCGGGAGGAATGAGCAGTTCTTC; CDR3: CASSLSAGTSGRNEQFF
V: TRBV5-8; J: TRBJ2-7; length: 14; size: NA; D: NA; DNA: TGTGCCAGCAGCTGGGGAAGGGGTTCCTACGAGCAGTACTTC; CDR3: CASSWGRGSYEQYF
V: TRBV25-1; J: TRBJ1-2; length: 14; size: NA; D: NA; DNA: TGTGCCAGCAGTGAATGGGAGGAGGTCCGTGGCTACACCTTC; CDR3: CASSEWEEVRGYTF
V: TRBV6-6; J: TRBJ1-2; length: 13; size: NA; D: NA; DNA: TGTGCCAGCAGCCCTGGGCTAAACTATGGCTACACCTTC; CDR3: CASSPGLNYGYTF